These 10 T cell receptor beta chains originate from one sample sequenced in a study of cytomegalovirus exposure and HLA in healthy donors. The primer mix had 60 Vbeta and 13 Jbeta primers. The protocol was immunoSEQ multiplex PCR, while the TCRdb copy is restricted to in-frame clones and leaves out a portion. Seen here are about 110,000 clones, about three quarters observed once, and the top ten hold around 2.9%. The sequenced material came from PBMCs. The receptor set was obtained from a woman aged 60-70 years in good health and CMV-seropositive.

J is TRBJ2-7 and V is TRBV9, with TRBD1 matching 7 bases. J was trimmed by 7 bases and V by 0 bases; bases with no gene match: 13. In germline, CDR1 is SGDLS, CDR2 YYNGEE. The CDR3 covers 16 residues. CDR3 protein: CASSVDGGSRRGEQYF. The DNA of the CDR3 is TGTGCCAGCAGCGTAGATGGCGGTTCTCGCAGGGGGGAGCAGTACTTC.

The chain links TRBV4-2 to TRBJ2-5; TRBD2 aligns across 16 bases. Germline V gives CDR1 LGHNA, CDR2 YNFKEQ. V trimming: 6 bases; J trimming: 2 bases; junction bases outside the gene matches: 3. The CDR3 is 16 residues long. The CDR3 reads CASRPGLAGGQETQYF. CDR3 nucleotides: TGTGCCAGCAGACCGGGACTAGCGGGAGGGCAAGAGACCCAGTACTTC.

The V and J genes are TRBV5-4 and TRBJ2-1, with TRBD1 identical over 7 bases. V dropped 2 bases and J dropped 6; count of bases not matched to a gene: 17. Germline V CDR1 and CDR2: SGHNT, YYREEE (reference sequence). This CDR3 spans 18 amino acids. In DNA form, the CDR3 reads TGTGCCAGCAGCTTCGGGCTGACCGGGACAGTTCCTTTCAATGAGCAGTTCTTC. This encodes CASSFGLTGTVPFNEQFF. The full variable domain, with the rest looked up from reference TRBV5-4 and TRBJ2-1, is ETGVTQSPTHLIKTRGQQVTLRCSSQSGHNTVSWYQQALGQGPQFIFQYYREEENGRGNFPPRFSGLQFPNYSSELNVNALELDDSALYLCASSFGLTGTVPFNEQFFGPGTRLTVL.

The chain is built from TRBV7-9 and TRBJ1-6, with no clear D. The ends were cut back, 3 bases at V and 7 bases at J, with 16 bases in the middle. CDR3 size: 16 residues. CDR1 is SEHNR, CDR2 FQNEAQ, per germline (reference sequence). The CDR3 sequence is CASSFSGPGGNSPLHF. In DNA form, the CDR3 reads TGTGCCAGCAGCTTCTCTGGACCCGGCGGGAATTCACCCCTCCACTTT.

This rearrangement joins TRBV7-2 to TRBJ2-7, with D possibly being TRBD2 (6 bases). V was shortened by 8 bases and J by 3 bases, with 17 bases between the two germline ends. CDR3 size: 14 residues. The germline V gene has CDR1 SGHTA and CDR2 FQGNSA. Here the CDR3 DNA reads TGTGCCAGCTCCCCGGAGGGGCCGCTCTACGAGCAGTACTTC. Protein product: CASSPEGPLYEQYF.

The CDR3 spells CASSVTSGSEIDEQFF. The CDR3 DNA follows: TGTGCCAGCAGCGTGACTAGCGGGAGTGAGATTGATGAGCAGTTCTTC. The chain uses TRBV7-9 and TRBJ2-1, with TRBD2 matching over 12 bases. V trimming: 5 bases; J trimming: 8 bases; junction bases outside the gene matches: 10. This CDR3 has 16 residues. Germline assignment: CDR1 SEHNR and CDR2 FQNEAQ (reference sequence).

The rearrangement links TRBV7-6 to TRBJ2-3; the match to TRBD2 covers 11 bases. The CDR3 sequence is 18 residues long. Trimming cost V 2 bases and J 0 bases; bases outside gene matches: 7. From germline, CDR1 is SGHVS and CDR2 FNYEAQ. This chain's CDR3 is CASSLNSRLAGSTDTQYF. DNA of the CDR3: TGTGCCAGCAGCTTAAACTCCCGACTAGCGGGGAGCACAGATACGCAGTATTTT.

The chain couples TRBV4-1 to TRBJ1-3, with D perhaps TRBD1 (6 bases). V dropped 0 bases and J dropped 3 bases, with 12 bases sitting between them. CDR1 is MGHRA, CDR2 YSYEKL, per germline. The CDR3 is 16 amino acids. The CDR3, as DNA: TGCGCCAGCAGCCAAGACGACCGAGGGGGTGGAAACACCATATATTTT. This sequence encodes CASSQDDRGGGNTIYF.

This chain links TRBV11-3 with TRBJ2-1, with D tentatively TRBD2 (6 bases). V lost 3 bases and J lost 9, with 15 bases in between. Germline V CDR1 and CDR2: SGHNT, YENEEA. This CDR3 comprises 14 residues. As DNA, the CDR3 is TGTGCCAGCAGCTTTAGTTTCGGGGGATCTGAGCAGTTCTTC. It encodes CASSFSFGGSEQFF.

This clone has just one count. This chain joins TRBV6-1 and TRBJ2-7; weak D call: TRBD2 (5 bases). The V and J ends lost 2 bases and 2 bases respectively, with 16 bases between them. CDR3 size: 16 residues. Germline V gene sequence: CDR1 MNHNS, CDR2 SASEGT. CDR3: CASSEPVGWEPYEQYF. CDR3 DNA sequence: TGTGCCAGCAGTGAACCGGTGGGGTGGGAGCCCTACGAGCAGTACTTC.